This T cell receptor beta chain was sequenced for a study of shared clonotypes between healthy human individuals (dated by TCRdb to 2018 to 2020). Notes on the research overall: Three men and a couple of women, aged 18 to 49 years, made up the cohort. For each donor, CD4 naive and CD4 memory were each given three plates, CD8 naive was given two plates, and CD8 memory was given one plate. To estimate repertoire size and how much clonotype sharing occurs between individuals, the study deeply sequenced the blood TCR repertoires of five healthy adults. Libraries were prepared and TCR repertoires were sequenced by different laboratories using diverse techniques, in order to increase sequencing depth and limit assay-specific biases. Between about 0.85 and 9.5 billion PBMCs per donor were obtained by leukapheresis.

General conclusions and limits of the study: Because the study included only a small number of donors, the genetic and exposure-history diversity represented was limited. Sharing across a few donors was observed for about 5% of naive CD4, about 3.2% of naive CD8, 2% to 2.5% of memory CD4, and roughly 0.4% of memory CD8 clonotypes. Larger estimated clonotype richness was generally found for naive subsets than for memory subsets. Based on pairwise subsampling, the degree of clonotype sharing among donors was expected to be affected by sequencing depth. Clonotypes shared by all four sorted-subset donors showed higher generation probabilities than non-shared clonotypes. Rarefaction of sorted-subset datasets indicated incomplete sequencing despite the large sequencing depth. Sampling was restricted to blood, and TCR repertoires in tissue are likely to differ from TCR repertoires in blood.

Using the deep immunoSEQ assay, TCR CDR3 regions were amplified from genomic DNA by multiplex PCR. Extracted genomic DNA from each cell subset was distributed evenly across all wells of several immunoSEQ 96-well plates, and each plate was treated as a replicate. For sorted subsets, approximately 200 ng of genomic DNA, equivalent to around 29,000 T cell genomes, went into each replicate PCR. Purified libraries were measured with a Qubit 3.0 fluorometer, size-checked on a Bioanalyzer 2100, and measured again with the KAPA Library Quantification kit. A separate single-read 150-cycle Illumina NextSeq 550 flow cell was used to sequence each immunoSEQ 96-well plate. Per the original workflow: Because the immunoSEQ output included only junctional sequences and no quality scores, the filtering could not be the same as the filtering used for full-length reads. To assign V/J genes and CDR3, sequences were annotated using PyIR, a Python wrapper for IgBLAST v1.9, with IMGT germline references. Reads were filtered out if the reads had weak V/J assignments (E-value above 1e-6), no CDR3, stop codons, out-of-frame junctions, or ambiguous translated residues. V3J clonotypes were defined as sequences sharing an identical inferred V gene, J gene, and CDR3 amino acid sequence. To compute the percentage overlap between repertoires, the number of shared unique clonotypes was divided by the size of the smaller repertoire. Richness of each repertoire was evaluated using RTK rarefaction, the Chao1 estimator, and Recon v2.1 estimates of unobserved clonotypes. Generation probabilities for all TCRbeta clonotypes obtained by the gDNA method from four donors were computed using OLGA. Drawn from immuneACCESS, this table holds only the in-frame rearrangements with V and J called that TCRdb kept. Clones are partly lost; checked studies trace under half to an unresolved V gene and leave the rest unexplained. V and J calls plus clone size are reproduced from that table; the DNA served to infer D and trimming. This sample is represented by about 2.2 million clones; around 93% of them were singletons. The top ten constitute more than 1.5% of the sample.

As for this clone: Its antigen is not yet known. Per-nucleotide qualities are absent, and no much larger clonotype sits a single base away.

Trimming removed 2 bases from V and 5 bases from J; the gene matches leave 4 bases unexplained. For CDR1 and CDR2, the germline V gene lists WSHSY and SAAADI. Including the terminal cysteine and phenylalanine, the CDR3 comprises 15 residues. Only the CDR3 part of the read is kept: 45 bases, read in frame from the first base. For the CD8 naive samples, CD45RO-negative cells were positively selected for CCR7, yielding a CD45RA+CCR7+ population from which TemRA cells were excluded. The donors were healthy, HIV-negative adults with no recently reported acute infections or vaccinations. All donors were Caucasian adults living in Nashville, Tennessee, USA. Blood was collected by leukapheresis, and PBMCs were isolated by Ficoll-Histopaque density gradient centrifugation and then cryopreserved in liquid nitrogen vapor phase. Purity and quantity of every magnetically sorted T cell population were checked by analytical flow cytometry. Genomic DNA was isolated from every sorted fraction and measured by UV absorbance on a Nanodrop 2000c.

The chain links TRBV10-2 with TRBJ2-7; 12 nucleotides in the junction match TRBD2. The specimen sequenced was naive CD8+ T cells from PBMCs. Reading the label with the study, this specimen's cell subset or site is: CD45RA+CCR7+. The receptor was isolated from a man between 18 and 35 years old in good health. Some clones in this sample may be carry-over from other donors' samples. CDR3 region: CASSEASGRGDEQYF. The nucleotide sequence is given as TGCGCCAGCAGTGAGGCTAGCGGGAGGGGCGACGAGCAGTACTTC.